Below are 6 T cell receptor beta chains sequenced from a single sample in a study of blood T cell repertoires in COVID-19. Measured with immunoSEQ multiplex PCR; TCRdb has only the in-frame clones, and not every one. This sample has 380,000 or so clones, with about 89% found just once. Sequenced sample: peripheral blood. These receptors were obtained from a man in his forties with acute or convalescent COVID-19.

The chain employs TRBV4-1 and TRBJ2-7; D possibly corresponds to TRBD2 (6 bases). The length of the CDR3 is 14 residues. The germline V and J ends were trimmed by 3 bases and 2 bases, with 11 bases remaining between them. In germline, CDR1 is MGHRA, CDR2 YSYEKL. CDR3 protein: CASSHPAGAYEQYF. CDR3 coding DNA: TGCGCCAGCAGCCATCCAGCGGGCGCCTACGAGCAGTACTTC.

The gene calls are TRBV10-3 and TRBJ2-1, with TRBD2 matching 9 bases. The germline gives CDR1 ENHRY, CDR2 SYGVKD. V shed 4 bases, J shed 0 bases, and the junction held 7 bases outside the gene matches. There are 17 residues in the CDR3. CDR3 amino acids: CAISAAGGFSSYNEQFF. In DNA, the CDR3 is TGTGCCATCAGTGCCGCGGGGGGGTTTAGCTCCTACAATGAGCAGTTCTTC.

The rearrangement uses TRBV19 and TRBJ2-1, with 7 positions matching TRBD1. In germline, CDR1 is LNHDA, CDR2 SQIVND (reference sequence). The CDR3 is 15 amino acids. Trimming at V came to 6 bases and at J to 8 bases, leaving 13 bases not matched to a gene. CDR3 region: CASSPIGDSGDEQFF. The CDR3 coding sequence is TGTGCCAGTAGCCCGATAGGGGACAGCGGCGATGAGCAGTTCTTC. Supplemented by reference TRBV19 and TRBJ2-1, the full variable domain reads DGGITQSPKYLFRKEGQNVTLSCEQNLNHDAMYWYRQDPGQGLRLIYYSQIVNDFQKGDIAEGYSVSREKKESFPLTVTSAQKNPTAFYLCASSPIGDSGDEQFFGPGTRLTVL.

CDR3 nucleotide sequence: TGTGCCAGCAGCTTTATACCCCTGGCTAGCGGGGGGATCTACAATGAGCAGTTCTTC. Translation: CASSFIPLASGGIYNEQFF. V is TRBV7-3 and J is TRBJ2-1; 11 bases line up with TRBD2. Germline CDR1 and CDR2: SGHTA and FQGTGA. V lost 3 bases, J lost 3 bases, and 13 bases stayed unmatched. The CDR3 is 19 amino acids.

This rearrangement joins TRBV19 to TRBJ2-7; TRBD1 agrees at 12 bases. Germline CDR1 and CDR2: LNHDA and SQIVND (reference sequence). The V segment lost 3 bases and the J segment 4 bases; nucleotides outside the gene matches: 7. The CDR3 runs to 16 residues. Written as DNA, the CDR3 is TGTGCCAGTAGTATTCCGGGACAGGGGGCTGGTTACGAGCAGTACTTC. It codes for CASSIPGQGAGYEQYF.

The chain joins TRBV19 to TRBJ1-5, with TRBD1 identical over 7 bases. V shed 4 bases and J 4 bases; nucleotides not matched to a gene: 4. The CDR3 is 14 amino acids. Germline V gene sequence: CDR1 LNHDA, CDR2 SQIVND (reference sequence). DNA for the CDR3: TGTGCCAGTAGTAGAGACAGGGCAAATCAGCCCCAGCATTTT. Translation: CASSRDRANQPQHF.